In this sample, the clone carrying this T cell receptor beta chain turned up once. CDR3 size: 15 residues. V lost 9 bases to trimming and J lost 0 bases; unmatched junction nucleotides: 11. Looked up from germline, CDR1 is SGDLS and CDR2 is YYNGEE. The record originates from a study of cytotoxic CD8 clonotypes in ibrutinib-treated CLL. Sequenced by immunoSEQ multiplex PCR; TCRdb stores in-frame clones only, minus some. This sample has about 300,000 clones; 70% to 80% occur once, and the top ten carry about 6%. The chain carries TRBV9 and TRBJ2-5, with 7 bases aligning to TRBD2. The sample here was PBMCs, taken at disease progression, from a patient treated with ibrutinib. This clonotype was sampled from a human donor with chronic lymphocytic leukemia. In DNA, the CDR3 is TGTGCCACTATAGGACTAGAGGTGTACCAAGAGACCCAGTACTTC. It encodes CATIGLEVYQETQYF. Full variable domain (rest looked up from reference TRBV9 and TRBJ2-5): DSGVTQTPKHLITATGQRVTLRCSPRSGDLSVYWYQQSLDQGLQFLIQYYNGEERAKGNILERFSAQQFPDLHSELNLSSLELGDSALYFCATIGLEVYQETQYFGPGTRLLVL.